These 15 T cell receptor beta chains share one sample of origin, sequenced in a study of Tregs in tolerant kidney transplant recipients. Measured with immunoSEQ multiplex PCR; TCRdb has only the in-frame clones, and not every one. In the table there are about 15,000 clones, 80% of which are singletons. Sequenced here: Tregs from blood, sampled before the transplant. These receptors all stem from a human donor who received a combined kidney and bone marrow transplant.

The rearrangement uses TRBV7-2 and TRBJ2-7; 12 nucleotides agree with TRBD2. CDR1 is SGHTA, CDR2 FQGNSA, per germline. This CDR3 is built from 15 residues. The V and J ends lost 3 bases and 2 bases, in that order; junction bases with no gene match: 2. The CDR3, as DNA: TGTGCCAGCAGCTTTAGACTAGCGGGAGCCTACGAGCAGTACTTC. It translates to CASSFRLAGAYEQYF.

By share, this clone counts as medium-sized. V gene TRBV19 combines with J gene TRBJ1-5, with 7 bases lining up with TRBD1. Looked up from germline, CDR1 is LNHDA and CDR2 is SQIVND (reference sequence). The CDR3 loop spans 15 amino acids. Trimming cost V 5 bases and J 6 bases; bases outside gene matches: 10. DNA for the CDR3: TGTGCCAGTAGTTCACAGGGGCTGGAGGGTCAGCCCCAGCATTTT. This gives the protein CASSSQGLEGQPQHF.

This chain connects TRBV6-5 to TRBJ1-2; 8 bases are shared with TRBD1. V lost 2 bases to trimming and J lost 7 bases; unmatched junction nucleotides: 3. The CDR3 extends over 13 amino acids. Germline V gene lookup returns CDR1 MNHEY and CDR2 SVGAGI. This CDR3 is CASSYLDRGGYTF. The CDR3 DNA sequence: TGTGCCAGCAGTTACCTTGACAGGGGTGGCTACACCTTC.

The V and J genes are TRBV5-1 and TRBJ2-2; D is perhaps TRBD1 (5 bases). The V and J ends lost 2 bases and 3 bases respectively, with 14 bases between them. The CDR3 loop spans 16 amino acids. Germline loops: CDR1 SGHRS, CDR2 YFSETQ. CDR3: CASSFAPLGDTGELFF. The CDR3 DNA reads as TGCGCCAGCAGCTTCGCCCCGCTAGGGGACACCGGGGAGCTGTTTTTT.

This clone has a single count. This chain connects TRBV5-1 to TRBJ1-2; 7 positions match TRBD1. The CDR3 loop spans 13 amino acids. CDR1 is SGHRS and CDR2 is YFSETQ in the germline V gene. V shed 5 bases, J shed 7 bases, and the junction held 8 bases outside the gene matches. The CDR3 DNA sequence: TGCGCCAGCAGTTCTGAGGGGGCGCTTGGCTACACCTTC. This gives the protein CASSSEGALGYTF.

The V and J genes are TRBV6-1 and TRBJ1-1, with D possibly TRBD1 on 5 matching bases. This CDR3 has 17 amino acids. V was cut by 4 bases and J by 1 base, with 19 bases left in between. CDR1 is MNHNS, CDR2 SASEGT, per germline. As DNA, the CDR3 is TGTGCCAGCAGTGTGCCCCTGGGGGGGGGTGAGAACACTGAAGCTTTCTTT. This encodes CASSVPLGGGENTEAFF.

The chain is built from TRBV29-1 and TRBJ1-2; D remains unclear. This CDR3 is 12 amino acids long. CDR1 and CDR2 (germline): SQVTM, ANQGSEA. Trimming pared 4 bases from V and 3 bases from J, leaving 9 bases between. The CDR3 reads CSVVGSDYGYTF. CDR3 DNA sequence: TGCAGCGTTGTTGGCAGCGACTATGGCTACACCTTC.

The gene calls are TRBV10-2 and TRBJ2-3, with 9 bases matching TRBD2. J lost 4 bases, V lost 7 bases, and 12 bases had no gene match. Looked up from germline, CDR1 is WSHSY and CDR2 is SAAADI. This CDR3 has 16 residues. The CDR3 bases are TGCGCCAGCACCCGCCCAATAGCGGGAGACGCAGATACGCAGTATTTT. Protein product: CASTRPIAGDADTQYF.

This clone was seen a handful of times. The chain employs TRBV6-1 and TRBJ1-3; D might be TRBD1 (5 bases). Between the trimmed V and J ends, which lost 0 bases and 4 bases, there was a span of 16 bases. CDR1 and CDR2 (germline): MNHNS, SASEGT. This CDR3 spans 17 amino acids. The CDR3 reads CASSEALSMAGGNTIYF. The CDR3 DNA sequence: TGTGCCAGCAGTGAAGCGCTTTCAATGGCAGGGGGAAACACCATATATTTT.

The V call is TRBV27, the J call TRBJ1-1; D not certain. Trimming shortened V by 2 bases and J by 7 bases, and 5 bases separated the two germline ends. Per the germline V gene, CDR1 is MNHEY and CDR2 is SMNVEV (reference sequence). This CDR3 has 11 amino acids. CDR3 sequence (DNA): TGTGCCAGCAGTTTACCCCTTGAAGCTTTCTTT. Translated, it gives CASSLPLEAFF.

The chain carries TRBV19 and TRBJ2-3, with TRBD2 as a possible D gene (6 bases). Trimming took 5 bases from V and 1 from J, leaving 7 bases between them. Germline loops: CDR1 LNHDA, CDR2 SQIVND (reference sequence). The CDR3 has 13 amino acids. CDR3 in DNA: TGTGCCAGTAGTGCTAGCGGCACAGATACGCAGTATTTT. This sequence encodes CASSASGTDTQYF.

The chain uses TRBV5-1 and TRBJ2-3; D not resolved. The CDR3 consists of 15 residues. The ends were cut back, 0 bases at V and 2 bases at J, with 10 bases in the middle. Germline V gives CDR1 SGHRS, CDR2 YFSETQ. In DNA, the CDR3 is TGCGCCAGCAGCTTGGACTGGAGCCCCACAGATACGCAGTATTTT. It is translated as CASSLDWSPTDTQYF.

The chain links TRBV2 to TRBJ2-3, with D possibly matching TRBD1 (6 bases). The V end was cut by 7 bases, the J end by 2 bases, with 10 bases between. The germline CDR1 and CDR2 sequences are SNHLY and FYNNEI. The CDR3 runs to 13 residues. The CDR3 loop is CASNRDLTDTQYF. CDR3 sequence (DNA): TGTGCCAGCAACAGGGACCTCACAGATACGCAGTATTTT.

This clone was observed once. The rearrangement links TRBV19 to TRBJ1-2; possible D gene TRBD1, 6 bases. Looked up from germline, CDR1 is LNHDA and CDR2 is SQIVND (reference sequence). The germline V and J ends were trimmed by 3 bases and 4 bases, with 9 bases remaining between them. CDR3 length equals 13 residues. The CDR3 sequence is CASSINRAYGYTF. In nucleotides, the CDR3 is TGTGCCAGTAGTATCAACAGGGCCTATGGCTACACCTTC. The variable domain in full, with the rest retrieved from reference TRBV19 and TRBJ1-2, is DGGITQSPKYLFRKEGQNVTLSCEQNLNHDAMYWYRQDPGQGLRLIYYSQIVNDFQKGDIAEGYSVSREKKESFPLTVTSAQKNPTAFYLCASSINRAYGYTFGSGTRLTVV.

V is TRBV2 and J is TRBJ2-1; 8 bases agree with TRBD1. The CDR3 has 14 residues. Germline V CDR1 and CDR2: SNHLY, FYNNEI. The ends lost 7 bases at V and 6 bases at J; junction bases unmatched: 8. The CDR3 spells CASKRQGAANEQFF. The CDR3, as DNA: TGTGCCAGCAAGCGGCAGGGGGCGGCCAATGAGCAGTTCTTC.